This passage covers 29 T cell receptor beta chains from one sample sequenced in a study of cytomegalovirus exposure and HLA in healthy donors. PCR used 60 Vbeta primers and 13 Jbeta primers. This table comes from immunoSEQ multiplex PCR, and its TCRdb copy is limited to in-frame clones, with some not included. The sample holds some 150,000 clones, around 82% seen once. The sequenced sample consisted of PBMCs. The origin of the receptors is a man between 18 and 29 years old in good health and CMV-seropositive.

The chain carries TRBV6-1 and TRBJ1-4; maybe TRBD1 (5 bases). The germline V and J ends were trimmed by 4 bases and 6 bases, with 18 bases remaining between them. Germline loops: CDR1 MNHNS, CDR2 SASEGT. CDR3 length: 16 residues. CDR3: CASSGAGGQGDEKLFF. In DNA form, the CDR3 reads TGTGCCAGCAGTGGGGCGGGAGGGCAAGGGGATGAAAAACTGTTTTTT.

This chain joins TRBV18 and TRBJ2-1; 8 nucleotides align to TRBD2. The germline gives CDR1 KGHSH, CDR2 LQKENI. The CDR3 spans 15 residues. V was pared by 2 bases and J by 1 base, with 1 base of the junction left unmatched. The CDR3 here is CASSPIAGSYNEQFF. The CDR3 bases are TGTGCCAGCTCACCAATAGCGGGATCCTACAATGAGCAGTTCTTC.

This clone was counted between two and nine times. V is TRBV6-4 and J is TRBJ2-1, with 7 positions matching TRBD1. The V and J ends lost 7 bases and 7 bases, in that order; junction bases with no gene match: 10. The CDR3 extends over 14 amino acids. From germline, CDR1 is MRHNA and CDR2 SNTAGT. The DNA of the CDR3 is TGTGCCAGCACGGGACAGACCCCTGGGAATGAGCAGTTCTTC. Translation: CASTGQTPGNEQFF.

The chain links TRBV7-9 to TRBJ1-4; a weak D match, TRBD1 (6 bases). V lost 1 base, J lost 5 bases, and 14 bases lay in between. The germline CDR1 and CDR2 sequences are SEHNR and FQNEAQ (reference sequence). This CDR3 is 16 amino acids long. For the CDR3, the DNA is TGTGCCAGCAGCTTAGGACCAGGGGAAGGGAATGAAAAACTGTTTTTT. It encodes CASSLGPGEGNEKLFF.

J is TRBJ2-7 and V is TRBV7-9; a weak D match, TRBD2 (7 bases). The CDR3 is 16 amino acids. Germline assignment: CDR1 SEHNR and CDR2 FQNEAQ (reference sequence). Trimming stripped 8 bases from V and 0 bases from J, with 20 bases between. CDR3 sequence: CASAGKEGGFSYEQYF. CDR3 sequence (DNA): TGTGCCAGCGCGGGAAAGGAGGGGGGGTTCTCCTACGAGCAGTACTTC.

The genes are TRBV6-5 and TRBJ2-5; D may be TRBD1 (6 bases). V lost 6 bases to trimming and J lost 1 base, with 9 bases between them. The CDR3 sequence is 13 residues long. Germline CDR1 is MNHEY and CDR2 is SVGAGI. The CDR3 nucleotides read TGTGCCAGCAGATGGACAGTCCAAGAGACCCAGTACTTC. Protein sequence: CASRWTVQETQYF.

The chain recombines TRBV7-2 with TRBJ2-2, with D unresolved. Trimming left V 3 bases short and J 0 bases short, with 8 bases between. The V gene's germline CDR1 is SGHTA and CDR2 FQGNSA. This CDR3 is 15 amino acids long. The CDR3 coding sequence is TGTGCCAGCAGCTTTAGCCCGTCGAACACCGGGGAGCTGTTTTTT. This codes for CASSFSPSNTGELFF.

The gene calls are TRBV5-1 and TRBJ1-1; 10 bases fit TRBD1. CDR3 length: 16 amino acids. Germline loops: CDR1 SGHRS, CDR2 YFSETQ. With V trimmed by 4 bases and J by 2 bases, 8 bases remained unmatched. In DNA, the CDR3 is TGCGCCAGCAGCCAGCCTGGGACAGGGGTTAACACTGAAGCTTTCTTT. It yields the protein CASSQPGTGVNTEAFF.

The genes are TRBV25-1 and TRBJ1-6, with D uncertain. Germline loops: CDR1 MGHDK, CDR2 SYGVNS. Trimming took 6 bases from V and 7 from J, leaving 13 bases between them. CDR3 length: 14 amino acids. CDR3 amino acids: CASRPGATNSPLHF. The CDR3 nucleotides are TGTGCCAGCAGACCGGGAGCCACGAATTCACCCCTCCACTTT.

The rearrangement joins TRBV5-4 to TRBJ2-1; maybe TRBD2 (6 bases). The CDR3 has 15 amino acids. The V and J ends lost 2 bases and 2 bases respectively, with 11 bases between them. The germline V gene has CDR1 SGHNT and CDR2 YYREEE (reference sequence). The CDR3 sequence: CASSFREAPYNEQFF. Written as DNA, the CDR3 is TGTGCCAGCAGCTTTAGGGAGGCCCCCTACAATGAGCAGTTCTTC.

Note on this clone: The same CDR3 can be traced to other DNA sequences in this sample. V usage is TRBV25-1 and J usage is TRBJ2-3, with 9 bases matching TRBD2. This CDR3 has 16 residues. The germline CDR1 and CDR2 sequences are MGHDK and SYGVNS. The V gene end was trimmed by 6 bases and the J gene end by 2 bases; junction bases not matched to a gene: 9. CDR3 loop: CASSPGASGNTDTQYF. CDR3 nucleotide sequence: TGTGCCAGCAGCCCAGGGGCTAGCGGGAACACAGATACGCAGTATTTT.

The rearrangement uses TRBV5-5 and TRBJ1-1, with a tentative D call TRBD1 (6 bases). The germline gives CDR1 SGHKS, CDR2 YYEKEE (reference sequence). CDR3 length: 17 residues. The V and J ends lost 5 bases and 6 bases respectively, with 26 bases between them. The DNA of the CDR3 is TGTGCCAGCAGTGTTATCGACAGGTGGAGGTCTTCGTCTGAAGCTTTCTTT. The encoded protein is CASSVIDRWRSSSEAFF.

The CDR3 spells CASSGDRGDNQPQHF. CDR3 DNA: TGTGCCAGCAGCGGGGACAGGGGCGACAATCAGCCCCAGCATTTT. V and J are TRBV6-1 and TRBJ1-5; TRBD1 matches at 10 bases. The CDR3 has 15 amino acids. Trimming removed 6 bases from V and 3 bases from J; junction bases left unmatched: 5. Per the germline V gene, CDR1 is MNHNS and CDR2 is SASEGT.

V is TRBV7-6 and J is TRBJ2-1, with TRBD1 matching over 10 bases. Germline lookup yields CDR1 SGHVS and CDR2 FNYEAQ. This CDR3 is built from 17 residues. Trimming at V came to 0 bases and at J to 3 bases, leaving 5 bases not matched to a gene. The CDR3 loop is CASSLAGGQGVYNEQFF. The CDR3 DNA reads TGTGCCAGCAGCTTAGCGGGTGGACAGGGGGTCTACAATGAGCAGTTCTTC.

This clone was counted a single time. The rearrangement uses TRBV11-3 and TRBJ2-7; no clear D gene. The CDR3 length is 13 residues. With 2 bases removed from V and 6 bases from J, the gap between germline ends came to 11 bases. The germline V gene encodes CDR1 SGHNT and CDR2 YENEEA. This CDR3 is CASSLSPRGEQYF. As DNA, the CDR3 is TGTGCCAGCAGCTTAAGCCCCCGTGGCGAGCAGTACTTC.

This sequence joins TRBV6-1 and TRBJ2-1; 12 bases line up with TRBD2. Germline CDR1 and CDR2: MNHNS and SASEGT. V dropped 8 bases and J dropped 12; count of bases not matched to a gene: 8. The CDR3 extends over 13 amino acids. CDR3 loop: CASDPGLAGRQFF. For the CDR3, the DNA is TGTGCCAGCGACCCGGGACTAGCGGGCCGGCAGTTCTTC.

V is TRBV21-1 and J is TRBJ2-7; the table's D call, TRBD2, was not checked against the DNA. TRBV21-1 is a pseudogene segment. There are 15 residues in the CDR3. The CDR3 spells CASSQARGVIHEQYF. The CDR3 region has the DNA TGTGCCAGCAGTCAGGCCCGGGGGGTAATCCACGAGCAGTACTTC.

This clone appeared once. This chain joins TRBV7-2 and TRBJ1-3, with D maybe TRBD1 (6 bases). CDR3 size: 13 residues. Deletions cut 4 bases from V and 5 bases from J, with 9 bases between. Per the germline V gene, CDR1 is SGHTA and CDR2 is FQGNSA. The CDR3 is CASSSGTRNTIYF. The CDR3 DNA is TGTGCCAGCAGCTCCGGGACAAGAAACACCATATATTTT.

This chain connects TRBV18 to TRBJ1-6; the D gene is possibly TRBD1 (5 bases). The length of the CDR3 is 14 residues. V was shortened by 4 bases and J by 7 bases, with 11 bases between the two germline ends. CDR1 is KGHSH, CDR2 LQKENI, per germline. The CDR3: CASSQQGFNSPLHF. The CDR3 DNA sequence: TGTGCCAGCTCACAGCAGGGCTTCAATTCACCCCTCCACTTT. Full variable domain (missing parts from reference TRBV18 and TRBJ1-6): NAGVMQNPRHLVRRRGQEARLRCSPMKGHSHVYWYRQLPEEGLKFMVYLQKENIIDESGMPKERFSAEFPKEGPSILRIQQVVRGDSAAYFCASSQQGFNSPLHFGNGTRLTVT.

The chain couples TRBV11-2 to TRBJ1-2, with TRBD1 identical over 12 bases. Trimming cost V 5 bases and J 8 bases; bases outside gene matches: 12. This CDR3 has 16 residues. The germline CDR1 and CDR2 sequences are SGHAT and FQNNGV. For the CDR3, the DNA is TGTGCCAGCAGCGCACTACCGGGACAGGGGGCTCGAGGCTACACCTTC. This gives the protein CASSALPGQGARGYTF.

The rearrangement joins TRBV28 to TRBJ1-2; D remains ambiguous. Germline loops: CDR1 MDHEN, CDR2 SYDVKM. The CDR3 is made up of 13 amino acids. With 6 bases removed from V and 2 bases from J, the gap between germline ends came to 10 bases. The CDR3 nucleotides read TGTGCCAGCAGCAGAGGAATCAACTATGGCTACACCTTC. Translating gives CASSRGINYGYTF.

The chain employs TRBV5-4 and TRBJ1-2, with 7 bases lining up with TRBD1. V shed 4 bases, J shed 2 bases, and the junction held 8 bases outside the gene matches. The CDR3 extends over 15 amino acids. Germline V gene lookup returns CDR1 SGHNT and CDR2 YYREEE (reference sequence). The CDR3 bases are TGTGCCAGCAGCGTAACAGGGACAGCCAACTATGGCTACACCTTC. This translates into CASSVTGTANYGYTF.

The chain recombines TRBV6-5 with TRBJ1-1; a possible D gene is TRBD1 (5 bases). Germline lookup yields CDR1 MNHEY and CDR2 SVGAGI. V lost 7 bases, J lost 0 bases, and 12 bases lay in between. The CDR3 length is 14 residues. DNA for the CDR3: TGTGCCAGCATTGGGGGGTCCCTGAACACTGAAGCTTTCTTT. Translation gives CASIGGSLNTEAFF.

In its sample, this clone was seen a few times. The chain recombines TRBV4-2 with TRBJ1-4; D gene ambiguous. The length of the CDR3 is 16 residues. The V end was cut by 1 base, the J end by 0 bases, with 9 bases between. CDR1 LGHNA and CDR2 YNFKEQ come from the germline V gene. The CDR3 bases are TGTGCCAGCAGCCAAGTTACAGTCGCAACTAATGAAAAACTGTTTTTT. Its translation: CASSQVTVATNEKLFF.

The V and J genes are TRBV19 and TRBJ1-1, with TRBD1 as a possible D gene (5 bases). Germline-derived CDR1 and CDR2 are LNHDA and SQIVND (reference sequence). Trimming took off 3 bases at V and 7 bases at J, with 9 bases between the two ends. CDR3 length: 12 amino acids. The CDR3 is CASSIYGGEAFF. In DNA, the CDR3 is TGTGCCAGTAGTATCTACGGGGGTGAAGCTTTCTTT.

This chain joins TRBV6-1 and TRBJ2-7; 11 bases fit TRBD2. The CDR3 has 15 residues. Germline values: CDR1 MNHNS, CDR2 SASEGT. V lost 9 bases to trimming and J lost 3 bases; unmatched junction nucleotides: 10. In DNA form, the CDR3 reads TGTGCCAGTCCTAAGCCCGGGACTAGCGGCTACGAGCAGTACTTC. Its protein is CASPKPGTSGYEQYF.

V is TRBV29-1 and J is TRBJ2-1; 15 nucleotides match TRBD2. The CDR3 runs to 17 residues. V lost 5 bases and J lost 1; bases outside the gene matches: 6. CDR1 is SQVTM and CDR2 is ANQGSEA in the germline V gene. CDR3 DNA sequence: TGCAGCGTTATGGGACTAGCGGGAGGTCCTTCCTACAATGAGCAGTTCTTC. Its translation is CSVMGLAGGPSYNEQFF.

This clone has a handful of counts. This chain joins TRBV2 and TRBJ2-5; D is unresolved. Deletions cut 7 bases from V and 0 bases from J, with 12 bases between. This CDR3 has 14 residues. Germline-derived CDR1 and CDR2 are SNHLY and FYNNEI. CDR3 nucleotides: TGTGCCAGCACGAACGGAGACTACCAAGAGACCCAGTACTTC. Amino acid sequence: CASTNGDYQETQYF.

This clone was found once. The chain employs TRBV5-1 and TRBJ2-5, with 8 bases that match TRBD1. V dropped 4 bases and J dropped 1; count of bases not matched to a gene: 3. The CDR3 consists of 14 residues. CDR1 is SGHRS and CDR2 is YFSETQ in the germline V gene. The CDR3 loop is CASSLGQAQETQYF. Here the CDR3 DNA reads TGCGCCAGCAGCCTGGGACAGGCCCAAGAGACCCAGTACTTC.